The 11 T cell receptor beta chains below all came from one sample that was sequenced in a study of beta chain features in type 1 diabetes. Their antigen targets remain unknown. Findings of the study overall: Significant though moderate, a shortening of TCRB CDR3s appeared in all four CD4+ subsets of Type 1 diabetes patients.

The entirety of the isolated RNA underwent reverse transcription, so expressed TCRB transcripts were sequenced. This table comes from immunoSEQ multiplex PCR, and its TCRdb copy is limited to in-frame clones, with some not included. The sample consists of around 130,000 clones, about 10% of them appearing once. The material sequenced was central memory CD4+ T cells from blood. The receptors stem from a man aged 25-40 years with type 1 diabetes.

This chain connects TRBV28 to TRBJ1-5; no definite D call. From germline, CDR1 is MDHEN and CDR2 SYDVKM. The V and J ends lost 3 bases and 1 base respectively, with 16 bases between them. The CDR3 totals 17 residues. The CDR3 DNA is TGTGCCAGCAGTTTCAGCGCACCACGGTGGAGCAATCAGCCCCAGCATTTT. Residues: CASSFSAPRWSNQPQHF.

The table lists this clone with a few counts. The rearrangement joins TRBV9 to TRBJ2-5, with 7 nucleotides matching TRBD2. After removal of 0 bases from V and 5 bases from J, the junction contained 10 bases not matched to a gene. This CDR3 is built from 16 residues. From germline, CDR1 is SGDLS and CDR2 YYNGEE. The CDR3 reads CASSVGGGGAAETQYF. The CDR3 DNA sequence: TGTGCCAGCAGCGTAGGGGGCGGGGGAGCCGCGGAGACCCAGTACTTC. Full variable domain (missing parts from reference TRBV9 and TRBJ2-5): DSGVTQTPKHLITATGQRVTLRCSPRSGDLSVYWYQQSLDQGLQFLIQYYNGEERAKGNILERFSAQQFPDLHSELNLSSLELGDSALYFCASSVGGGGAAETQYFGPGTRLLVL.

V and J are TRBV11-2 and TRBJ1-2; 7 nucleotides agree with TRBD1. With V trimmed by 6 bases and J by 4 bases, 14 bases remained unmatched. The CDR3 covers 16 residues. CDR1 is SGHAT and CDR2 is FQNNGV in the germline V gene. For the CDR3, the DNA is TGTGCCAGCAGGCGTATCTCGGTGGCAGGGGGCTATGGCTACACCTTC. This sequence encodes CASRRISVAGGYGYTF.

DNA of the CDR3: TGTGCCAGCGTAAGCGGGGGAACCACCGGGGAGCTGTTTTTT. This gives the protein CASVSGGTTGELFF. This sequence joins TRBV6-6 and TRBJ2-2; TRBD2 aligns across 8 bases. The CDR3 loop spans 14 amino acids. CDR1 is MNHNY, CDR2 SVGAGI, per germline (reference sequence). The V segment lost 8 bases and the J segment 4 bases; nucleotides outside the gene matches: 6.

The gene calls are TRBV5-4 and TRBJ1-2; perhaps TRBD1 as D (5 bases). Looked up from germline, CDR1 is SGHNT and CDR2 is YYREEE (reference sequence). Trimming removed 3 bases at V and 0 bases at J, with 15 bases between. This CDR3 spans 16 amino acids. The CDR3 nucleotides are TGTGCCAGCAGCTCGACGGGGAGGGGCGCTAACTATGGCTACACCTTC. As protein: CASSSTGRGANYGYTF.

This clone turned up a few times. The CDR3, as DNA: TGTGCCAGTAGTATAGGGACCCCAGCGGAGAGCTCCTACAATGAGCAGTTCTTC. Protein sequence: CASSIGTPAESSYNEQFF. V is TRBV19 and J is TRBJ2-1; TRBD2 might be the D (5 bases). Trimming took off 1 base at V and 0 bases at J, with 16 bases between the two ends. From germline, CDR1 is LNHDA and CDR2 SQIVND (reference sequence). The CDR3 is 18 residues long.

The chain links TRBV7-9 to TRBJ2-1; TRBD2 is a possible D gene (7 bases). The ends were cut back, 0 bases at V and 9 bases at J, with 15 bases in the middle. From germline, CDR1 is SEHNR and CDR2 FQNEAQ (reference sequence). The CDR3 consists of 15 residues. The DNA of the CDR3 is TGTGCCAGCAGCTTAGCGGGGGGGCTCGTGGGTGAGCAGTTCTTC. The encoded protein is CASSLAGGLVGEQFF.

This chain uses TRBV5-4 with TRBJ1-2; D is perhaps TRBD1 (6 bases). The CDR3 totals 13 residues. CDR1 is SGHNT, CDR2 YYREEE, per germline (reference sequence). V was pared by 4 bases and J by 8 bases, with 15 bases between. CDR3 residues: CASSVTGPRGYTF. The CDR3 DNA follows: TGTGCCAGCAGCGTTACAGGGCCACGGGGCTACACCTTC.

This clone has more than one count but fewer than ten. The V call is TRBV7-9, the J call TRBJ1-3; D perhaps matches TRBD1 (6 bases). V was trimmed by 3 bases and J by 7 bases, leaving 16 bases between them. In germline, CDR1 is SEHNR, CDR2 FQNEAQ (reference sequence). The CDR3 sequence is 15 residues long. In DNA, the CDR3 is TGTGCCAGCAGCTTCGGACAGAGGTTGAGGAACACCATATATTTT. Encoded protein: CASSFGQRLRNTIYF.

The V call is TRBV4-3, the J call TRBJ2-7; 9 bases fit TRBD2. Losses at the gene ends were 1 base for V and 2 bases for J; bases not matched to a gene: 9. Germline loops: CDR1 LGHNA, CDR2 YSLEER. The CDR3 loop spans 17 amino acids. This chain's CDR3 is CASSQVAIGGGAYEQYF. CDR3 coding DNA: TGCGCCAGCAGCCAAGTCGCTATCGGCGGGGGGGCCTACGAGCAGTACTTC.

This clone has a handful of counts. The V call is TRBV7-9, the J call TRBJ2-1, with D possibly TRBD2 on 5 matching bases. CDR3 size: 13 residues. Germline-derived CDR1 and CDR2 are SEHNR and FQNEAQ (reference sequence). The V gene lost 6 bases and the J gene lost 10 bases, with 16 bases spanning the gap. Written as DNA, the CDR3 is TGTGCCAGCAGTCTTGACCTGTCGGGGGAGCAGTTCTTC. It encodes CASSLDLSGEQFF. Looking up the rest from reference TRBV7-9 and TRBJ2-1 gives the full variable domain: DTGVSQNPRHKITKRGQNVTFRCDPISEHNRLYWYRQTLGQGPEFLTYFQNEAQLEKSRLLSDRFSAERPKGSFSTLEIQRTEQGDSAMYLCASSLDLSGEQFFGPGTRLTVL.